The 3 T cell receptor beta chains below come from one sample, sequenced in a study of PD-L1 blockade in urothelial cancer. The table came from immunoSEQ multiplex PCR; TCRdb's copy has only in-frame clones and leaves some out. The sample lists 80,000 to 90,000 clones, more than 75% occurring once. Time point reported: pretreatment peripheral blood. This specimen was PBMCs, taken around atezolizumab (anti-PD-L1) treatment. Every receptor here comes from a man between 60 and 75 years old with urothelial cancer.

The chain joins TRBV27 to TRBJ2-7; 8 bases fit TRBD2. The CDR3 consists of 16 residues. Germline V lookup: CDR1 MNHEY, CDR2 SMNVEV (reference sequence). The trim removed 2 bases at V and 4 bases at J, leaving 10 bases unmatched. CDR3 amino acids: CASSLHGLARGYEQYF. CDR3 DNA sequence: TGTGCCAGCAGTTTACACGGACTAGCTAGGGGATACGAGCAGTACTTC.

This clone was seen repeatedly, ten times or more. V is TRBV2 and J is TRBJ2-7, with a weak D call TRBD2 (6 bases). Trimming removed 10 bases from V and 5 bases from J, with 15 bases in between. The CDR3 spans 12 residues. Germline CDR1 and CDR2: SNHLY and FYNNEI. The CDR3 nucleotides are TGTGCCACCCAATACCCGGGGGACGAGCAGTACTTC. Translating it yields CATQYPGDEQYF.

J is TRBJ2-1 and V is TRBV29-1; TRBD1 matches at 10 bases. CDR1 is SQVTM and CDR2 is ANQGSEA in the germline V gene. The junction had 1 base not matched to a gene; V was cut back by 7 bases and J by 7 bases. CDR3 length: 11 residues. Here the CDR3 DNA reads TGCAGCGCGGACAGGGGGAATGAGCAGTTCTTC. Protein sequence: CSADRGNEQFF.